This note documents a single T cell receptor beta chain sequence. Antigen unknown. The junction departs from the called germline gene at one end, perhaps through a read error. This specimen belongs to a study of blood T cells in healthy people across ages. Whole-study results and caveats: It was not possible, with unsorted PBMCs, to conclusively compare naive and antigen-experienced cells. Whereas aged donors had fewer naive CD4+ cells, long-lived donors had more of them and higher diversity. CMV status of donors was unknown, possibly confounding expanded clonotype changes.

With a J-beta primer mix and a sample-barcoded 5' primer, a second PCR ran about 7 to 11 cycles. TCRdb reprocessed the 5' RACE reads via MiXCR and lists one record per CDR3 protein. Of 980,000 or so distinct CDR3 sequences in the sample, around 48% are singletons; the top ten hold roughly 12%. The CDR3 runs 15 residues. CDR1 is MDHEN and CDR2 is SYDVKM in the germline V gene. The rearrangement links TRBV28 to TRBJ2-2; 12 bases are a match to TRBD2. The sequenced sample consisted of blood. The TCR originated in a man aged 30 to 39 in good health. CDR3 sequence reads: CVSSTSGGYTGELFF. The CDR3 nucleotides are TGTGTCAGCAGTACTAGCGGGGGGTACACCGGGGAGCTGTTTTTT.